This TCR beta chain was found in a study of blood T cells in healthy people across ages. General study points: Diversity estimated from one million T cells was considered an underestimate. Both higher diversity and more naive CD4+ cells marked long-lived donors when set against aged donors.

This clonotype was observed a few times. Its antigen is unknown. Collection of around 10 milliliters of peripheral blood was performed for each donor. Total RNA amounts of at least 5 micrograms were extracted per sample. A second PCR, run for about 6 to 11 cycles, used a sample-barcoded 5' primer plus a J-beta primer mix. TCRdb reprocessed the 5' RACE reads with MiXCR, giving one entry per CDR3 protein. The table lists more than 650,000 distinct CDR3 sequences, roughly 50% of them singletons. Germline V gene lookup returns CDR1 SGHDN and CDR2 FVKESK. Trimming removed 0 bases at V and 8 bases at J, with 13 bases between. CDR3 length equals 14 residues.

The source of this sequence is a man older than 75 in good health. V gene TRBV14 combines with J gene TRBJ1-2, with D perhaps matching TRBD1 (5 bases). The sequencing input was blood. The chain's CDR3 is CASSQDREGDGYTF. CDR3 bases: TGTGCCAGCAGCCAAGATCGGGAAGGGGACGGCTACACCTTC.